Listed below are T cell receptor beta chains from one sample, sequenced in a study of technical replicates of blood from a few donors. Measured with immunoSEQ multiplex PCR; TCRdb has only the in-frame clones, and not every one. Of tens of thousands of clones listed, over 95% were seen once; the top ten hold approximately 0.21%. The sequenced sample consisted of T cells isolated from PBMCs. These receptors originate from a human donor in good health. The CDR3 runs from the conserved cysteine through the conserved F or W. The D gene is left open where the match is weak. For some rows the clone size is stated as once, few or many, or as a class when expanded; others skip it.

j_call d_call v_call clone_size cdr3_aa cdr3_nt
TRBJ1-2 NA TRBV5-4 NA CASSLVGREYGYTF TGTGCCAGCAGCTTGGTTGGCAGGGAATATGGCTACACCTTC
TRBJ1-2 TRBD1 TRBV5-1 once CASSPPDRRGGYTF TGCGCCAGCAGCCCCCCGGACAGGCGGGGTGGCTACACCTTC
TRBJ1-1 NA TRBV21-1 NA CASSHAREAFF TGTGCCAGCAGCCATGCCAGGGAAGCTTTCTTT
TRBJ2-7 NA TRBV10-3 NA CAISRVPYEQYF TGTGCCATCAGTCGAGTCCCCTACGAGCAGTACTTC
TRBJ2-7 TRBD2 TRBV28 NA CASSQNSGGYEQYF TGTGCCAGCAGCCAGAATAGCGGGGGCTACGAGCAGTACTTC
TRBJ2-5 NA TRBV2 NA CASSSRGQETQYF TGTGCCAGCAGTTCAAGGGGGCAAGAGACCCAGTACTTC
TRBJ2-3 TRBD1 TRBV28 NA CASRGQGRGDTQYF TGTGCCAGCAGGGGACAGGGTAGAGGAGATACGCAGTATTTT
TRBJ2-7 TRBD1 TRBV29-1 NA CSVLGRTGGGLYEQYF TGCAGCGTTTTAGGGCGGACAGGGGGCGGTCTTTACGAGCAGTACTTC
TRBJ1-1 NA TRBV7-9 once CASSPTWAENTEAFF TGTGCCAGCAGCCCGACATGGGCTGAGAACACTGAAGCTTTCTTT
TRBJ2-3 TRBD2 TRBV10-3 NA CASGGGTDTQYF TGTGCCTCCGGGGGGGGCACAGATACGCAGTATTTT
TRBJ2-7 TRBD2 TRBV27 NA CASSLTSGNLHEQYF TGTGCCAGCAGTTTAACTAGCGGGAACCTCCACGAGCAGTACTTC
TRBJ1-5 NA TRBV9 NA CASSVDGGEQPQHF TGTGCCAGCAGCGTAGATGGGGGGGAGCAGCCCCAGCATTTT
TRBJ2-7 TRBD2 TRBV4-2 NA CASSPETSGRREQYF TGTGCCAGCAGCCCCGAAACTAGCGGAAGGAGGGAGCAGTACTTC
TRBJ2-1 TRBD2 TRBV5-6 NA CASSSPAAAGGSSYNEQFF TGTGCCAGCAGCTCTCCCGCGGCGGCGGGAGGGAGCTCCTACAATGAGCAGTTCTTC
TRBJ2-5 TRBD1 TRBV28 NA CASRAQGLETQYF TGTGCCAGCCGTGCACAGGGGCTTGAGACCCAGTACTTC
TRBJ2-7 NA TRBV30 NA CALSSRGYEQYF TGTGCCTTATCTTCCCGGGGGTACGAGCAGTACTTC
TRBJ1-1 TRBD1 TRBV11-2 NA CASSPDREITEAFF TGTGCCAGCAGCCCCGACAGGGAGATCACTGAAGCTTTCTTT
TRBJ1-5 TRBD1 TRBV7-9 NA CASSYGTGRNQPQHF TGTGCCAGCAGCTACGGGACAGGGCGCAATCAGCCCCAGCATTTT
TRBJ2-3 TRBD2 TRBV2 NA CASRARLAGGPFTQYF TGTGCCAGCAGAGCCAGACTAGCGGGAGGGCCCTTTACGCAGTATTTT
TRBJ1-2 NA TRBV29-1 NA CSTGTPVRPANYGYTF TGCAGCACGGGGACACCCGTTCGTCCAGCTAACTATGGCTACACCTTC
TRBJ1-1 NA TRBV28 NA CASSLGGEGTEAFF TGTGCCAGCAGTTTGGGAGGGGAAGGAACTGAAGCTTTCTTT
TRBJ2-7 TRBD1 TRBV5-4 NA CASSPDRAHEQYF TGTGCCAGCAGCCCGGACAGGGCCCACGAGCAGTACTTC
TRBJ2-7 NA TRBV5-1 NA CASSLDHSYEQYF TGCGCCAGCAGCTTGGACCATAGCTACGAGCAGTACTTC
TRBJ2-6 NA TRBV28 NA CASSHVGGYGANVLTF TGTGCCAGCAGCCATGTCGGAGGGTACGGGGCCAACGTCCTGACTTTC
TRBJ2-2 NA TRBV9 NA CATGGVAGELFF TGTGCCACCGGGGGTGTAGCCGGGGAGCTGTTTTTT
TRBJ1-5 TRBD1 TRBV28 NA CASRGTGKNQPQHF TGTGCCAGCAGGGGGACAGGGAAGAATCAGCCCCAGCATTTT
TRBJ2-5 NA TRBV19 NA CASSLGLGETQYF TGTGCCAGTAGTTTGGGGCTGGGAGAGACCCAGTACTTC
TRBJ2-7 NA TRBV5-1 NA CASSPILLEDGYEQYF TGCGCCAGCAGCCCCATCCTCCTAGAAGATGGATACGAGCAGTACTTC
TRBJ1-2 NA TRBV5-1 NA CASSLSAGGSVYGYTF TGCGCCAGCAGCTTGTCCGCGGGGGGGAGTGTCTATGGCTACACCTTC
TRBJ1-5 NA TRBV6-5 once CASSLSGVQPQHF TGTGCCAGCAGTTTATCAGGGGTTCAGCCCCAGCATTTT
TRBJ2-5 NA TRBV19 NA CASSSPRAVGKETQYF TGTGCCAGTAGTAGCCCCAGGGCGGTAGGAAAAGAGACCCAGTACTTC
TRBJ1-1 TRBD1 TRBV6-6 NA CASSYLDRVVNTEAFF TGTGCCAGCAGTTACTTGGACAGGGTGGTGAACACTGAAGCTTTCTTT
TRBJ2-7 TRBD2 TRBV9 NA CASSVAGWAGGPYEQYF TGTGCCAGCAGCGTAGCGGGTTGGGCGGGAGGGCCCTACGAGCAGTACTTC
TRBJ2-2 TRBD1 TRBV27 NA CASRFIGQGSTGELFF TGTGCCAGCAGGTTCATCGGACAGGGTAGCACCGGGGAGCTGTTTTTT
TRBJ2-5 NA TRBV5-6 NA CASSLVGSQETQYF TGTGCCAGCAGCTTGGTTGGCAGCCAAGAGACCCAGTACTTC